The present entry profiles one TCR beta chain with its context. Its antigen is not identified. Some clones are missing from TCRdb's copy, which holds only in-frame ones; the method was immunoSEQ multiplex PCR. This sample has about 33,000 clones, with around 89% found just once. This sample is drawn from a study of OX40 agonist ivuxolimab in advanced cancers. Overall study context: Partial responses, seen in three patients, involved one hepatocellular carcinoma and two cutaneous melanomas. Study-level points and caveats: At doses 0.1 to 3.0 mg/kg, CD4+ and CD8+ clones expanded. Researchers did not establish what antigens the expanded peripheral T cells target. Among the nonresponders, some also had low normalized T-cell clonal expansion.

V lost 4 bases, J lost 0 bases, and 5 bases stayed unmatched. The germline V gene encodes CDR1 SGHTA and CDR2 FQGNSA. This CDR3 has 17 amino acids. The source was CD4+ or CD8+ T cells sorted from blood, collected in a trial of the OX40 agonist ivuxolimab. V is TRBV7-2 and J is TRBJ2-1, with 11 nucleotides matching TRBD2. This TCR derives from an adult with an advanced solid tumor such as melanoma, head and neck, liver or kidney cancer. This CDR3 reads CASSYTSGGLSYNEQFF. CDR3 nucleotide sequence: TGTGCCAGCAGCTATACTAGCGGGGGTCTCTCCTACAATGAGCAGTTCTTC.